This is a list of T cell receptor beta chains from one sample in a study of shared clonotypes between healthy human individuals. Profiled with immunoSEQ multiplex PCR; TCRdb holds only in-frame clones, not every one. The table records some 490,000 clones, approximately 84% of them present only once. The sequenced material came from PBMCs. These TCRs come from a woman between 40 and 55 years old in good health. Some clones in this sample may be carry-over from other donors' samples. Each CDR3 is given with its conserved first and last residue. A D gene is named only where the DNA matches it firmly. The size entry is marked missing in some rows and otherwise reads once, few, many or a size class.

TRBV5-1	TRBJ1-4	once	TRBD1	TGCGCCAGCAGCTTGGTCGGGACAGGGGGTGAAAAACTGTTTTTT	CASSLVGTGGEKLFF
TRBV19	TRBJ2-3	NA	NA	TGTGCCAGTAGTATGTCCCATGGAAGGACAGATACGCAGTATTTT	CASSMSHGRTDTQYF
TRBV18	TRBJ1-1	NA	NA	TGTGCCAGCTCACCACTTGAATGGACGATGAACACTGAAGCTTTCTTT	CASSPLEWTMNTEAFF
TRBV7-2	TRBJ1-2	few	TRBD1	TGTGCCAGCAGCCAGGGACAGAACTATGGCTACACCTTC	CASSQGQNYGYTF
TRBV9	TRBJ2-1	NA	NA	TGTGCCAGCAGCGTAGGGAGTGAGTATGAGCAGTTCTTC	CASSVGSEYEQFF
TRBV15	TRBJ2-1	once	TRBD2	TGTGCCACCAGCAGAGGCGAGACTAGCGGGAACTACAATGAGCAGTTCTTC	CATSRGETSGNYNEQFF
TRBV7-9	TRBJ1-2	NA	TRBD1	TGTGCCAGCAGCTTAGGAAGACAGGGGGCGGGAGGCTACACCTTC	CASSLGRQGAGGYTF
TRBV4-3	TRBJ2-1	NA	TRBD2	TGCGCCAGCAGCCGAGATAGCGGGGGCTACAATGAGCAGTTCTTC	CASSRDSGGYNEQFF
TRBV29-1	TRBJ1-1	NA	NA	TGCAGCGTTGTCAGGAACACTGAAGCTTTCTTT	CSVVRNTEAFF
TRBV4-3	TRBJ1-2	NA	NA	TGCGCCAGCAGCCAAGATCGGCCTAACTATGGCTACACCTTC	CASSQDRPNYGYTF
TRBV5-1	TRBJ2-7	NA	NA	TGCGCCAGCAGCTCCCGGACCGCGAACGAGCAGTACTTC	CASSSRTANEQYF
TRBV10-2	TRBJ2-1	NA	NA	TGCGCCAGCAGGGGTGGGGGTTACAATGAGCAGTTCTTC	CASRGGGYNEQFF
TRBV7-3	TRBJ2-1	NA	TRBD2	TGTGCCAGCAGCCCATCTAGCGGGAGTCTTGAGCAGTTCTTC	CASSPSSGSLEQFF
TRBV30	TRBJ2-1	NA	TRBD1	TGTGCCTGGAGAGGGGACAGGGGATACAATGAGCAGTTCTTC	CAWRGDRGYNEQFF
TRBV30	TRBJ2-1	NA	NA	TGTGCCTGGACAGAACAGGGGAGGAATGAGCAGTTCTTC	CAWTEQGRNEQFF
TRBV12-2	TRBJ2-7	NA	NA	TGTGCAAGTCGCAGGACCCCGGGACTATGGCTCGAGCAGTACTTC	CASRRTPGLWLEQYF
TRBV5-1	TRBJ1-1	once	NA	TGCGCCAGCAGCTTGGACCCCCCTCGGGCTGAAGCTTTCTTT	CASSLDPPRAEAFF
TRBV9	TRBJ2-7	NA	TRBD1	TGTGCCAGCAGCGCGGGGGGACAGGGTGGACGCGAGCAGTACTTC	CASSAGGQGGREQYF
TRBV2	TRBJ1-4	NA	TRBD1	TGTGCCAGCAGTGAATACAGGGGGGAAAAACTGTTTTTT	CASSEYRGEKLFF
TRBV10-2	TRBJ2-5	NA	TRBD2	TGCGCCAGCACCACTAGCGGGAGGAAAGAGACCCAGTACTTC	CASTTSGRKETQYF
TRBV7-9	TRBJ2-5	NA	NA	TGTGCCAGCAGCGCGGGGTTCGAGACCCAGTACTTC	CASSAGFETQYF
TRBV2	TRBJ2-5	NA	NA	TGTGCCAGCCAGGGTTTTGGAGAGACCCAGTACTTC	CASQGFGETQYF
TRBV5-6	TRBJ2-7	NA	TRBD1	TGTGCCAGCAGCTTGCCTGGACAGGGGGCTAGGGAGCAGTACTTC	CASSLPGQGAREQYF
TRBV7-8	TRBJ2-7	once	TRBD1	TGTGCCAGCAGCTTCGCTCCTACAGGGGGCTACGAGCAGTACTTC	CASSFAPTGGYEQYF
TRBV29-1	TRBJ2-7	NA	NA	TGCAGCGTTGAAGAAGGTCAGGGAGAATACGAGCAGTACTTC	CSVEEGQGEYEQYF
TRBV18	TRBJ2-7	once	NA	TGTGCCAGCTCATATGACAGGGAGGGCGAGCAGTACTTC	CASSYDREGEQYF
TRBV7-2	TRBJ2-7	NA	TRBD2	TGTGCCAGCAGCTTAGCAGCGGGAGGGATTTACGAGCAGTACTTC	CASSLAAGGIYEQYF
TRBV9	TRBJ2-1	NA	NA	TGTGCCAGCAGCTTACACCGGGACAATGAGCAGTTCTTC	CASSLHRDNEQFF
TRBV30	TRBJ1-1	NA	NA	TGTGCCTGTAGGTGGGCGGCAGCTGAAGCTTTCTTT	CACRWAAAEAFF
TRBV11-3	TRBJ1-1	NA	NA	TGTGCCAGCAGTAAACAAGGGGGAGGGAGCACTGAAGCTTTCTTT	CASSKQGGGSTEAFF
TRBV23-1	TRBJ1-5	NA	TRBD1	TGCGCCAGCAGTCAATCTGGAGCAGGGGGCCGGGGCAATCAGCCCCAGCATTTT	CASSQSGAGGRGNQPQHF
TRBV30	TRBJ2-1	NA	TRBD2	TGTGCCTGGAGTGTACTAGCGGGAGTGGATGAGCAGTTCTTC	CAWSVLAGVDEQFF
TRBV5-6	TRBJ2-7	NA	TRBD2	TGTGCCAGCAAATTGGCGGGAGGGTCCTACGAGCAGTACTTC	CASKLAGGSYEQYF
TRBV4-3	TRBJ2-5	once	NA	TGCGCCAGCAGCCTATCCCAATGGGAGACCCAGTACTTC	CASSLSQWETQYF
TRBV6-1	TRBJ2-7	NA	TRBD2	TGTGCCAGCAGTGAAGGTCCTAGCGGTTTCTACGAGCAGTACTTC	CASSEGPSGFYEQYF
TRBV7-9	TRBJ2-1	NA	NA	TGTGCCAGCAGCCCGGGGTGGGGGCCGATAGTTAATGAGCAGTTCTTC	CASSPGWGPIVNEQFF
TRBV7-9	TRBJ2-7	NA	TRBD2	TGTGCCAGCAGCCGTATTAGCGGGAGGCAATACGAGCAGTACTTC	CASSRISGRQYEQYF
TRBV30	TRBJ2-3	NA	NA	TGTGCCTGGAACCCGGGGTTTGTAGATACGCAGTATTTT	CAWNPGFVDTQYF
TRBV5-1	TRBJ2-7	NA	TRBD2	TGCGCCAGCAGCCCCGGACAGGCAGCGGGAGGGGGCTACGAGCAGTACTTC	CASSPGQAAGGGYEQYF
TRBV4-2	TRBJ1-4	NA	NA	TGTGCCAGCAGCTCCCGACAGGTTGAAAAACTGTTTTTT	CASSSRQVEKLFF
TRBV21-1	TRBJ2-7	NA	NA	TGTGCCAGCGGGGGGTGGGCCACCGACTACGAGCAGTACTTC	CASGGWATDYEQYF
TRBV11-3	TRBJ2-1	NA	NA	TGTGCCAGCAGCTTAGATGGCCAAGGCGGCAATGAGCAGTTCTTC	CASSLDGQGGNEQFF
TRBV5-4	TRBJ1-4	NA	NA	TGTGCCAGCAGCCAACAGGCCACTAATGAAAAACTGTTTTTT	CASSQQATNEKLFF
TRBV28	TRBJ2-5	NA	NA	TGTGCCACCAACTATTATTCGGGTCCTGGGCGGGAGACCCAGTACTTC	CATNYYSGPGRETQYF
TRBV27	TRBJ1-5	NA	NA	TGTGCCAGCAGTTTATCGGTCGCCCAAAATCAGCCCCAGCATTTT	CASSLSVAQNQPQHF
TRBV28	TRBJ2-1	NA	TRBD2	TGTGCCAGCAGGTCCCTAGCGGGAGCCTCCTACAATGAGCAGTTCTTC	CASRSLAGASYNEQFF
TRBV29-1	TRBJ2-1	NA	NA	TGCAGCGTGACGACATACTCCTACAATGAGCAGTTCTTC	CSVTTYSYNEQFF
TRBV7-2	TRBJ2-2	NA	NA	TGTGCCAGCAGCTTAGCCCCAGGAGGGGGCGGTGGGACCGGGGAGCTGTTTTTT	CASSLAPGGGGGTGELFF
TRBV30	TRBJ2-1	once	TRBD2	TGTGCCTGGAGTAGCGGGAGGGACAATGAGCAGTTCTTC	CAWSSGRDNEQFF
TRBV6-5	TRBJ1-5	once	NA	TGTGCCAGCAGTAGGACGGGTTATAGCAATCAGCCCCAGCATTTT	CASSRTGYSNQPQHF
TRBV25-1	TRBJ1-4	few	NA	TGTGCCAGCAGTTTTTCAGTGACAAATGAAAAACTGTTTTTT	CASSFSVTNEKLFF
TRBV30	TRBJ2-2	NA	NA	TGTGCCTGGACCGGACCTGGGGACACCGGGGAGCTGTTTTTT	CAWTGPGDTGELFF
TRBV2	TRBJ2-2	NA	NA	TGTGCCAGGCAGGGGTTGTCCGGGGAGCTGTTTTTT	CARQGLSGELFF
TRBV19	TRBJ1-4	NA	TRBD1	TGTGCCAGTAGTATCGGGCCGACAGGGTCGGAAAAACTGTTTTTT	CASSIGPTGSEKLFF
TRBV7-2	TRBJ2-2	NA	NA	TGTGCCAGCAGCTCCAGACAGACAACCACCGGGGAGCTGTTTTTT	CASSSRQTTTGELFF
TRBV6-1	TRBJ2-3	NA	TRBD2	TGTGCCAGCAGTGAAATAAGCGGGAGGGCCACAGATACGCAGTATTTT	CASSEISGRATDTQYF